This T cell receptor beta chain was retrieved from a study of response to subunit inactivated influenza vaccine. On this clonotype: Its antigen remains unknown.

MiXCR was run by TCRdb on the RT-PCR reads, yielding one entry per CDR3 protein. This sample has roughly 700,000 distinct CDR3 sequences, with around 14% found just once. Regarding the study as a whole: Authors suggested that a seasonal influenza vaccination recruits few new T cells each time.

This clonotype was sampled from a man aged 50-59 years who received an inactivated influenza vaccine. This specimen was PBMCs from blood, taken approximately 15 days before vaccination.

The CDR3 nucleotides are TGTGCCATCAGTGAGACAGGGGGCGTAGAGACCCAGTACTTC. Residues: CAISETGGVETQYF. The rearrangement links TRBV10-3 to TRBJ2-5, with 9 nucleotides matching TRBD1. Trimming removed 2 bases from V and 4 bases from J; junction bases left unmatched: 2. This CDR3 comprises 14 residues. Germline assignment: CDR1 ENHRY and CDR2 SYGVKD.